Sequencing of this TCR beta chain was carried out in a study of blood T cell repertoires in COVID-19. About the research overall: From T cells, B-cell-depleted T cells, or PBMCs came the material, which was cDNA or gDNA.

Source study methods: Estimation of nucleated cell counts relied on the amplification of reference gene primers. The repertoire was sequenced with immunoSEQ multiplex PCR; TCRdb's copy has only in-frame clones and lacks some. V, J and clone size are taken as reported in that table, and D and trimming were inferred from the DNA itself. The data contain 130,000 to 150,000 clones, 79% of them seen just once; the ten biggest clones take up about 8.7%. This CDR3 spans 23 amino acids. The J gene is TRBJ2-1, the V gene TRBV12-2; the tabulated D call, TRBD2, remains unverified against the DNA. TRBV12-2 is a pseudogene segment. Sequencing was carried out using peripheral blood. The TCR sequence derives from a man aged 50 to 59 with active or convalescent COVID-19. The CDR3 protein is CASRLWRPLWGTSGPTGGNEQFF. For the CDR3, the DNA is TGTGCAAGTCGCTTATGGCGCCCCCTTTGGGGGACTAGCGGCCCTACAGGGGGCAATGAGCAGTTCTTC.